The rows below give T cell receptor beta chains drawn from one sample of a study of cytomegalovirus exposure and HLA in healthy donors. Assay: immunoSEQ multiplex PCR; the TCRdb copy retains only in-frame clones and omits some. The data contain about 130,000 clones, approximately 92% of them singletons. Sequencing was carried out using PBMCs. The receptors here all came from a woman aged 18 to 35 in good health and CMV-seronegative. The CDR3 runs from the conserved cysteine through the conserved F or W. Each record gives: D gene, V gene, J gene, clone size, CDR3 protein, CDR3 DNA. A D gene is named only where the DNA matches it firmly. Rows may omit the clone size; those that give it use once, few, many or a size class.

NA	TRBV5-4	TRBJ2-1	once	CASSTQYEQFF	TGTGCCAGCAGCACACAGTATGAGCAGTTCTTC
NA	TRBV9	TRBJ1-4	NA	CASSVGRTSATNEKLFF	TGTGCCAGCAGCGTTGGCAGAACCTCCGCAACTAATGAAAAACTGTTTTTT
TRBD1	TRBV2	TRBJ2-3	NA	CASSATGVPDTQYF	TGTGCCAGCAGTGCGACAGGGGTACCAGATACGCAGTATTTT
NA	TRBV6-1	TRBJ1-3	NA	CASSDRDRNTIYF	TGTGCCAGCAGTGACAGGGATAGAAACACCATATATTTT
TRBD1	TRBV5-1	TRBJ1-5	NA	CASSQEGAPPQPQHF	TGCGCCAGCAGCCAAGAGGGGGCGCCCCCTCAGCCCCAGCATTTT
NA	TRBV6-1	TRBJ2-7	NA	CASSGLTLDYEQYF	TGTGCCAGCAGTGGGCTGACATTGGACTACGAGCAGTACTTC
NA	TRBV5-1	TRBJ1-1	NA	CASSFLSQNTEAFF	TGCGCCAGCAGCTTCCTCAGTCAGAACACTGAAGCTTTCTTT
TRBD1	TRBV7-8	TRBJ2-7	once	CASSLGGQGSLEQYF	TGTGCCAGCAGCTTAGGGGGACAGGGATCTCTCGAGCAGTACTTC
NA	TRBV7-8	TRBJ2-3	NA	CASGGFADTQYF	TGTGCCAGCGGGGGGTTTGCGGATACGCAGTATTTT
NA	TRBV18	TRBJ1-6	NA	CASSPDSGSPLHF	TGTGCCAGCTCACCCGACTCCGGGTCACCCCTCCACTTT
TRBD1	TRBV9	TRBJ1-2	NA	CASSVGGTASNYGYTF	TGTGCCAGCAGCGTAGGCGGGACAGCGTCTAACTATGGCTACACCTTC
TRBD1	TRBV19	TRBJ2-5	NA	CASSTGTGEETQYF	TGTGCCAGTAGTACCGGGACAGGGGAAGAGACCCAGTACTTC
NA	TRBV18	TRBJ1-2	NA	CASSPYTYRRMSDGYTF	TGTGCCAGCTCACCATACACGTACAGGCGTATGAGCGATGGCTACACCTTC
TRBD2	TRBV10-3	TRBJ2-1	NA	CAIGTTSGVDNEQFF	TGTGCCATCGGCACCACTAGCGGGGTCGACAATGAGCAGTTCTTC
NA	TRBV9	TRBJ2-1	NA	CASSREGSRNNEQFF	TGTGCCAGCAGCAGAGAGGGTAGCAGGAACAATGAGCAGTTCTTC
NA	TRBV6-5	TRBJ2-1	NA	CASRGGGEQFF	TGTGCCAGCAGAGGGGGTGGGGAGCAGTTCTTC
NA	TRBV7-8	TRBJ1-1	NA	CASTGDPDTEAFF	TGTGCCAGCACCGGAGACCCGGACACTGAAGCTTTCTTT
NA	TRBV15	TRBJ1-2	few	CATSRIQGSMHYGYTF	TGTGCCACCAGCAGGATTCAGGGAAGTATGCACTATGGCTACACCTTC
TRBD1	TRBV9	TRBJ1-1	NA	CASSVGTGTEAFF	TGTGCCAGCAGCGTTGGGACAGGCACTGAAGCTTTCTTT
TRBD1	TRBV6-6	TRBJ1-6	once	CASSYGTGGSPLHF	TGTGCCAGCAGTTACGGGACAGGGGGTTCACCCCTCCACTTT
NA	TRBV19	TRBJ1-6	NA	CASSLRNNSPLHF	TGTGCCAGTAGCCTGAGAAACAATTCACCCCTCCACTTT
TRBD1	TRBV10-3	TRBJ2-1	once	CAISRDRYNEQFF	TGTGCCATCAGCCGGGACAGATACAATGAGCAGTTCTTC
TRBD1	TRBV18	TRBJ1-6	NA	CASSRGQGPKINSPLHF	TGTGCCAGCTCTCGCGGACAGGGCCCTAAAATTAATTCACCCCTCCACTTT
TRBD1	TRBV5-4	TRBJ2-7	once	CASSPLTGPAPYEQYF	TGTGCCAGCAGCCCCCTGACAGGGCCCGCACCCTACGAGCAGTACTTC
TRBD1	TRBV6-5	TRBJ2-1	NA	CASSYRQGAWNEQFF	TGTGCCAGCAGCTACCGACAGGGGGCTTGGAATGAGCAGTTCTTC
NA	TRBV2	TRBJ2-1	NA	CASRPAGASYNEQFF	TGTGCCAGCAGACCAGCAGGGGCCTCCTACAATGAGCAGTTCTTC
NA	TRBV9	TRBJ2-7	NA	CASSVALGATIYEQYF	TGTGCCAGCAGCGTAGCCCTGGGGGCGACGATTTACGAGCAGTACTTC
NA	TRBV18	TRBJ2-7	NA	CASSPRVQGGSYEQYF	TGTGCCAGCTCACCGCGAGTCCAGGGGGGCTCCTACGAGCAGTACTTC
NA	TRBV29-1	TRBJ1-1	NA	CSAGQPSPVQAFF	TGCAGCGCTGGACAACCCTCGCCAGTTCAAGCTTTCTTT
TRBD1	TRBV7-8	TRBJ2-1	NA	CASSSTGYEQFF	TGTGCCAGCAGCTCGACAGGGTATGAGCAGTTCTTC
NA	TRBV7-3	TRBJ1-2	NA	CASSADRSDYGYTF	TGTGCCAGCAGCGCGGACAGATCCGACTATGGCTACACCTTC
TRBD1	TRBV5-1	TRBJ1-1	NA	CASSTDRVGTEAFF	TGCGCCAGCAGCACGGACAGGGTGGGCACTGAAGCTTTCTTT
TRBD1	TRBV9	TRBJ2-3	NA	CASDRGGRDTQYF	TGTGCCAGTGACAGGGGAGGTAGAGATACGCAGTATTTT
NA	TRBV5-5	TRBJ1-6	few	CASSSQALSNSPLHF	TGTGCCAGCAGCTCACAGGCACTGAGTAATTCACCCCTCCACTTT
NA	TRBV6-5	TRBJ1-2	NA	CASSYSETTVGYTF	TGTGCCAGCAGTTACTCGGAGACGACCGTGGGCTACACCTTC
NA	TRBV7-9	TRBJ1-1	NA	CASSSDTEAFF	TGTGCCAGCAGCTCGGACACTGAAGCTTTCTTT
NA	TRBV18	TRBJ1-1	NA	CASSSDTIVGTEAFF	TGTGCCAGCTCATCAGACACGATCGTCGGCACTGAAGCTTTCTTT
TRBD2	TRBV19	TRBJ2-1	few	CASSTAGNYNEQFF	TGTGCCAGTAGTACAGCGGGAAATTACAATGAGCAGTTCTTC
TRBD2	TRBV18	TRBJ2-2	few	CASSQGLAGNTGELFF	TGTGCCAGCTCACAGGGACTAGCGGGGAACACCGGGGAGCTGTTTTTT
TRBD2	TRBV11-1	TRBJ2-3	NA	CASSLVSLAGDRTDTQYF	TGTGCCAGCAGCTTAGTATCGCTAGCGGGGGACCGCACAGATACGCAGTATTTT
NA	TRBV7-3	TRBJ2-1	NA	CASSLGTPSYNEQFF	TGTGCCAGCAGCCTCGGGACTCCTTCCTACAATGAGCAGTTCTTC
NA	TRBV27	TRBJ2-7	NA	CASRIGGSISSYEQYF	TGTGCCAGCAGAATAGGGGGTTCCATCAGCTCCTACGAGCAGTACTTC
TRBD1	TRBV10-2	TRBJ1-6	few	CASTGQARRGNSPLHF	TGCGCCAGCACCGGACAGGCGAGGAGGGGTAATTCACCCCTCCACTTT
NA	TRBV5-8	TRBJ1-5	NA	CASAAGNFGNQPQHF	TGTGCCAGCGCGGCAGGGAATTTCGGCAATCAGCCCCAGCATTTT
NA	TRBV2	TRBJ2-7	NA	CATRGGNYEQYF	TGTGCCACCAGGGGGGGGAATTACGAGCAGTACTTC
TRBD1	TRBV5-4	TRBJ2-2	once	CASSLGGQGSGELFF	TGTGCCAGCAGCTTGGGCGGACAGGGATCCGGGGAGCTGTTTTTT
NA	TRBV25-1	TRBJ2-7	NA	CASRGAGALYEQYF	TGTGCCAGCAGGGGGGCAGGGGCCCTCTACGAGCAGTACTTC
TRBD1	TRBV5-1	TRBJ2-3	NA	CASSRPPPQGAYENTQYF	TGCGCCAGCAGCCGGCCCCCTCCACAGGGGGCGTACGAAAATACGCAGTATTTT
NA	TRBV6-5	TRBJ1-3	NA	CASSGTPGNTIYF	TGTGCCAGCAGCGGGACTCCTGGAAACACCATATATTTT